The TCR beta chain described here comes from a study of blood T cells in healthy people across ages. On this clonotype: Its specificity is not known.

With a J-beta primer mix and a sample-barcoded 5' primer, a second PCR ran about 7 to 11 cycles. A template-switch adaptor containing 12 random nucleotides labeled each cDNA molecule. TCRdb analysed the 5' RACE reads with MiXCR anew, one entry per CDR3 protein. The sample carries some 1.8 million distinct CDR3 sequences, 35% to 50% recorded once. V shed 7 bases and J shed 7 bases, with 13 bases lying between them. The CDR3 runs 12 residues. Germline V lookup: CDR1 SQVTM, CDR2 ANQGSEA. The sample providers were healthy Caucasian people from Russia, aged roughly 6 to 95. Extracted total RNA amounted to at least 5.5 micrograms for each sample. Study-level results: With naive T cell percentage, TCR beta diversity showed a strong correlation.

The specimen sequenced was blood. V usage is TRBV29-1 and J usage is TRBJ1-4; a possible D gene is TRBD1 (5 bases). The clonotype was recovered from a human donor in good health. In DNA, the CDR3 is TGCAGCGCGACGGGGGGAAGTGAAAAACTGTTTTTT. As protein: CSATGGSEKLFF.